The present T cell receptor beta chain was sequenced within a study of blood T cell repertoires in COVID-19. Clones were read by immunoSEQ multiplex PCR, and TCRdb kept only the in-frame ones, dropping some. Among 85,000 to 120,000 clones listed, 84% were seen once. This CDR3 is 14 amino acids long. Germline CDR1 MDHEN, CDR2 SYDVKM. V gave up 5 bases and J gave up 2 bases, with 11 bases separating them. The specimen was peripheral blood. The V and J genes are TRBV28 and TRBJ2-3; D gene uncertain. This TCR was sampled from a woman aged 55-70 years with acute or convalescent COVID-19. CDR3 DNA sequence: TGTGCCAGCAGTGTCTCAGGCCCCACAGATACGCAGTATTTT. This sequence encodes CASSVSGPTDTQYF.